This entry concerns a single TCR beta chain. This sample was taken from a study of T cell changes during pregnancy in multiple sclerosis. Losses at the gene ends were 6 bases for V and 8 bases for J; bases not matched to a gene: 11. This CDR3 comprises 14 residues. Germline-derived CDR1 and CDR2 are MNHEY and SVGAGI. The protocol was immunoSEQ multiplex PCR, while the TCRdb copy is restricted to in-frame clones and leaves out a portion. This sample has under 75,000 clones, with around 91% found just once. The material was peripheral blood, obtained in the third trimester of pregnancy. This chain links TRBV6-5 with TRBJ1-2; 8 nucleotides align to TRBD1. The sequence was obtained from a female donor in good health, enrolled as a control in a pregnancy study. The CDR3 coding sequence is TGTGCCAGCAGCCTGGACAGGGACAGAGGAGGCTACACCTTC. Translation gives CASSLDRDRGGYTF.